The next 25 T cell receptor beta chains were all read from a single sample in a study of T cell repertoires in cytomegalovirus infection. TCRdb re-called the reads with MiXCR, one entry per CDR3 protein. Of 27,000 or so distinct CDR3 sequences listed, approximately 18% are singletons. For these TCRs, the target antigens are not known. Specimen: CD8+ T cells from cultured PBMCs, collected from culture after CMV antigen stimulation. The receptors were sampled from a human donor in good health (CMV status not recorded). Some clones in this sample may be carry-over from other donors' samples.

The V and J genes are TRBV12-3 or TRBV12-4 and TRBJ2-5; the D is unclear. CDR3 length: 16 residues. V was trimmed by 5 bases and J by 5 bases, leaving 21 bases between them. The CDR3 DNA reads as TGTGCCAGCAGTCTGACGGAAGGCCATCCGCGGGAGACCCAGTACTTC. Its protein product is CASSLTEGHPRETQYF.

V is TRBV7-8 and J is TRBJ2-1; possibly TRBD2 for D (6 bases). This CDR3 is built from 17 residues. The V and J ends lost 0 bases and 3 bases respectively, with 15 bases between them. Germline V gene data show CDR1 as SGHVS and CDR2 as FQNEAQ. CDR3 sequence: CASSLARLGRHYNEQFF. The CDR3 nucleotides read TGTGCCAGCAGCTTAGCCCGACTAGGGAGACACTACAATGAGCAGTTCTTC. The full variable domain, completed using reference TRBV7-8 and TRBJ2-1, is GAGVSQSPRYKVAKRGQDVALRCDPISGHVSLFWYQQALGQGPEFLTYFQNEAQLDKSGLPSDRFFAERPEGSVSTLKIQRTQQEDSAVYLCASSLARLGRHYNEQFFGPGTRLTVL.

The V and J genes are TRBV7-2 and TRBJ1-1, with 8 bases matching TRBD1. J gave up 0 bases and V 3 bases, and 3 bases lay outside the gene matches. This CDR3 spans 15 amino acids. CDR1 is SGHTA, CDR2 FQGNSA, per germline. CDR3 nucleotide sequence: TGTGCCAGCAGCTTGGACAGGGCCTTGAACACTGAAGCTTTCTTT. It encodes CASSLDRALNTEAFF.

The CDR3 spells CASSLRQAANYGYTF. CDR3 nucleotide sequence: TGTGCCAGCAGCTTAAGACAGGCCGCTAACTATGGCTACACCTTC. The rearrangement uses TRBV7-3 and TRBJ1-2; possible D gene TRBD1, 6 bases. Looked up from germline, CDR1 is SGHTA and CDR2 is FQGTGA. V was cut by 1 base and J by 0 bases, with 9 bases left in between. The CDR3 consists of 15 residues.

The chain employs TRBV6-2 or TRBV6-3 and TRBJ1-5; D remains unclear. The CDR3 runs to 14 residues. Trimming pared 7 bases from V and 3 bases from J, leaving 13 bases between. Germline CDR1 and CDR2: MNHEY and SVGEGT. As DNA, the CDR3 is TGTGCCAGCACCTACTCAAGGGTCAATCAGCCCCAGCATTTT. This codes for CASTYSRVNQPQHF.

This rearrangement joins TRBV12-3 or TRBV12-4 to TRBJ1-2, with 7 bases fitting TRBD1. This CDR3 is built from 13 residues. J gave up 8 bases and V 3 bases, and 6 bases lay outside the gene matches. CDR3 amino acids: CASSLRQGGGYTF. The CDR3 region has the DNA TGTGCCAGCAGTTTGAGACAGGGAGGAGGCTACACCTTC.

This clonotype was counted a few times. The chain is built from TRBV19 and TRBJ1-5; D might be TRBD1 (6 bases). V lost 5 bases and J 3 bases, leaving 14 bases between the germline ends. This CDR3 is built from 15 residues. CDR1 and CDR2 from the germline V gene are LNHDA and SQIVND (reference sequence). The CDR3 sequence is CASSLRQATNQPQHF. CDR3 in DNA: TGTGCCAGTAGTTTACGACAGGCCACCAATCAGCCCCAGCATTTT.

This clonotype has a handful of counts. The CDR3 here is CASQERGAYTDTQYF. The CDR3 bases are TGTGCCAGCCAAGAGCGGGGGGCGTACACAGATACGCAGTATTTT. The chain has TRBV7-2 and TRBJ2-3; 9 nucleotides agree with TRBD2. This CDR3 comprises 15 residues. Germline V gene lookup returns CDR1 SGHTA and CDR2 FQGNSA. The trim removed 8 bases at V and 2 bases at J, leaving 8 bases unmatched. Combining the CDR3 with reference TRBV7-2 and TRBJ2-3 gives the whole variable domain GAGVSQSPSNKVTEKGKDVELRCDPISGHTALYWYRQSLGQGLEFLIYFQGNSAPDKSGLPSDRFSAERTGGSVSTLTIQRTQQEDSAVYLCASQERGAYTDTQYFGPGTRLTVL.

This clonotype was picked up a small number of times. V and J are TRBV11-2 and TRBJ2-3; 7 positions agree with TRBD1. Germline CDR1 and CDR2: SGHAT and FQNNGV. The CDR3 spans 16 residues. V trimming: 4 bases; J trimming: 3 bases; junction bases outside the gene matches: 10. The CDR3 loop is CASSSPDRDRTDTQYF. Written as DNA, the CDR3 is TGTGCCAGCAGCTCCCCAGACAGGGATCGGACAGATACGCAGTATTTT.

In DNA form, the CDR3 reads TGTGCCAGCAGTTACCGAGGGGCTGGGGCCAACGTCCTGACTTTC. It yields the protein CASSYRGAGANVLTF. The gene calls are TRBV6-5 and TRBJ2-6; the D call may be TRBD1 or TRBD2 (5 bases each). V was shortened by 2 bases and J by 2 bases, with 7 bases between the two germline ends. Looked up from germline, CDR1 is MNHEY and CDR2 is SVGAGI. CDR3 length: 15 residues.

The chain recombines TRBV27 with TRBJ1-5, with D possibly being TRBD1 (6 bases). Germline values: CDR1 MNHEY, CDR2 SMNVEV (reference sequence). The CDR3 runs to 15 residues. The V and J ends lost 4 bases and 5 bases respectively, with 15 bases between them. The DNA of the CDR3 is TGTGCCAGCAGTTCACGTAGACAGGCCGATCAGCCCCAGCATTTT. Amino acid sequence: CASSSRRQADQPQHF.

The chain links TRBV7-8 to TRBJ1-1; no firm D call. V was shortened by 2 bases and J by 1 base, with 5 bases between the two germline ends. This CDR3 comprises 13 residues. Germline CDR1 and CDR2: SGHVS and FQNEAQ. The CDR3 DNA reads TGTGCCAGCAGCTTAAGGGCGAACACTGAAGCTTTCTTT. Translation gives CASSLRANTEAFF.

The chain uses TRBV7-7 and TRBJ2-2; D is unresolved. Germline V gives CDR1 SSHAT, CDR2 FNYEAQ (reference sequence). The V gene lost 8 bases and the J gene lost 7 bases, with 14 bases spanning the gap. This CDR3 has 13 residues. The CDR3 sequence: CASLDPESGELFF. DNA for the CDR3: TGTGCCAGCTTAGACCCGGAGAGCGGGGAGCTGTTTTTT.

This clonotype was observed many times. The V and J genes are TRBV7-2 and TRBJ2-3, with a tentative D call TRBD2 (5 bases). The germline CDR1 and CDR2 sequences are SGHTA and FQGNSA. The CDR3 covers 16 residues. The V gene lost 2 bases and the J gene lost 2 bases, with 14 bases spanning the gap. CDR3 sequence: CASSLRLKADTDTQYF. The CDR3 DNA follows: TGTGCCAGCAGCTTACGGTTGAAAGCGGACACAGATACGCAGTATTTT. Based on the CDR3 plus reference TRBV7-2 and TRBJ2-3, the full variable domain is GAGVSQSPSNKVTEKGKDVELRCDPISGHTALYWYRQSLGQGLEFLIYFQGNSAPDKSGLPSDRFSAERTGGSVSTLTIQRTQQEDSAVYLCASSLRLKADTDTQYFGPGTRLTVL.

This clonotype was counted only a few times. In DNA, the CDR3 is TGTGCCACCAGCAGCGGGAACCAAGAGACCCAGTACTTC. Amino acid sequence: CATSSGNQETQYF. This chain links TRBV15 with TRBJ2-5; possibly TRBD2 for D (5 bases). The germline CDR1 and CDR2 sequences are LNHNV and YYDKDF (reference sequence). This CDR3 is built from 13 residues. With 3 bases removed from V and 0 bases from J, the gap between germline ends came to 5 bases.

This clonotype was recorded many times. CDR3: CASSQPGQPYGYTF. In DNA form, the CDR3 reads TGTGCCAGCAGCCAACCGGGACAGCCATATGGCTACACCTTC. The genes are TRBV7-9 and TRBJ1-2; 7 positions match TRBD1. The trim removed 5 bases at V and 5 bases at J, leaving 8 bases unmatched. The V gene's germline CDR1 is SEHNR and CDR2 FQNEAQ (reference sequence). The CDR3 is made up of 14 amino acids.

This clonotype was observed a few times. The J gene is TRBJ1-5, the V gene TRBV6-5; D is perhaps TRBD1 (6 bases). V was clipped by 5 bases and J by 5 bases, with 19 bases between them. The CDR3 totals 16 residues. Germline lookup yields CDR1 MNHEY and CDR2 SVGAGI. The CDR3 spells CASSHKEGGRDQPQHF. CDR3 nucleotide sequence: TGTGCCAGCAGTCACAAGGAGGGGGGTCGAGATCAGCCCCAGCATTTT.

The V gene is TRBV4-3, the J gene TRBJ1-6, with a weak D call TRBD1 (6 bases). CDR1 LGHNA and CDR2 YSLEER come from the germline V gene. Between the trimmed V and J ends, which lost 0 bases and 1 base, there was a span of 10 bases. The CDR3 extends over 17 amino acids. The CDR3 protein is CASSQDLTGSYNSPLHF. CDR3 coding DNA: TGCGCCAGCAGCCAAGATTTAACAGGGTCCTATAATTCACCCCTCCACTTT.

The sample holds a few counts of this clonotype. The CDR3 nucleotides are TGTGCCAGCAGCCGAGGGGGGCTGGAAGGAAACACCATATATTTT. As protein: CASSRGGLEGNTIYF. The rearrangement joins TRBV9 to TRBJ1-3, with a weak D call TRBD1 (6 bases). Germline V gene sequence: CDR1 SGDLS, CDR2 YYNGEE. The V gene lost 4 bases and the J gene lost 4 bases, with 15 bases spanning the gap. The CDR3 is made up of 15 amino acids.

This clonotype was counted a few times. The CDR3 loop is CASSPLSSYNEQFF. The CDR3 coding sequence is TGTGCCAGCAGCCCACTAAGCTCCTACAATGAGCAGTTCTTC. V is TRBV7-6 and J is TRBJ2-1, with D uncertain. This CDR3 spans 14 amino acids. Germline CDR1 SGHVS, CDR2 FNYEAQ. V was clipped by 5 bases and J by 0 bases, with 8 bases between them.

The chain has TRBV2 and TRBJ1-1; tentatively, D is TRBD1 (6 bases). Trimming left V 0 bases short and J 0 bases short, with 8 bases between. The CDR3 is 15 residues long. Germline-derived CDR1 and CDR2 are SNHLY and FYNNEI. Here the CDR3 DNA reads TGTGCCAGCAGTGAAGCTAGGGGGTTGAACACTGAAGCTTTCTTT. This codes for CASSEARGLNTEAFF.

V is TRBV7-8 and J is TRBJ2-7; 7 bases agree with TRBD1. Germline V gives CDR1 SGHVS, CDR2 FQNEAQ. J lost 5 bases, V lost 9 bases, and 13 bases had no gene match. This CDR3 is 14 amino acids long. CDR3 residues: CASSVDRGRDEQYF. The CDR3 coding sequence is TGTGCCAGTAGTGTTGATAGGGGGCGAGACGAGCAGTACTTC. Variable domain in full (rest from reference TRBV7-8 and TRBJ2-7): GAGVSQSPRYKVAKRGQDVALRCDPISGHVSLFWYQQALGQGPEFLTYFQNEAQLDKSGLPSDRFFAERPEGSVSTLKIQRTQQEDSAVYLCASSVDRGRDEQYFGPGTRLTVT.

This clonotype was detected a few times. V is TRBV3-1 and J is TRBJ2-2; D is unclear. The CDR3 loop spans 18 amino acids. Germline V lookup: CDR1 LGHDT, CDR2 YNNKEL (reference sequence). V was cut by 0 bases and J by 4 bases, with 18 bases left in between. The CDR3 DNA follows: TGTGCCAGCAGCCAAGATCCCAGGCTAGACCTGGTCACCGGGGAGCTGTTTTTT. This sequence encodes CASSQDPRLDLVTGELFF.

The chain uses TRBV7-2 and TRBJ2-5; 7 bases are a match to TRBD1. CDR3 length: 15 amino acids. After removal of 4 bases from V and 5 bases from J, the junction contained 10 bases not matched to a gene. CDR1 SGHTA and CDR2 FQGNSA come from the germline V gene. The CDR3 spells CASSSGTVRGETQYF. DNA for the CDR3: TGTGCCAGCAGCTCAGGGACAGTACGAGGGGAGACCCAGTACTTC.

This clonotype was counted a single time. The chain is built from TRBV7-8 and TRBJ2-7; 10 nucleotides align to TRBD1. This CDR3 has 17 amino acids. Germline loops: CDR1 SGHVS, CDR2 FQNEAQ. The V segment lost 5 bases and the J segment 2 bases; nucleotides outside the gene matches: 12. DNA of the CDR3: TGTGCCAGCAGCGCGCCGGGACAGGGGCAAATTACCTACGAGCAGTACTTC. It is translated as CASSAPGQGQITYEQYF.